The 12 T cell receptor beta chains given below trace back to one sample, sequenced in a study of Graves' ophthalmopathy and Graves' hyperthyroidism. RNA transcripts yielded amplified TCR beta CDR3 regions. In the first round, RT-PCR was carried out with HTBI primers, and a multiplex PCR formed the second round. MiXCR, applied by TCRdb to the multiplex PCR reads, yields one record per CDR3 protein. The sample yields 150,000 or so distinct CDR3 sequences, around two fifths seen once. Sequenced material: peripheral blood. Receptors originate from a man aged 25-45 years with Graves' ophthalmopathy.

This clonotype was counted many times. This chain connects TRBV12-3 or TRBV12-4 to TRBJ1-5; D is uncertain. CDR3 size: 13 residues. Trimming removed 3 bases from V and 8 bases from J, with 11 bases in between. CDR3 in DNA: TGTGCCAGCAGTTTTGGCCGGCAGGAGCCCCAGCATTTT. Residues: CASSFGRQEPQHF.

This clonotype has at least ten counts. The CDR3 spells CAWSQETYEQYF. The CDR3 coding sequence is TGTGCCTGGAGTCAGGAGACCTACGAGCAGTACTTC. The chain joins TRBV30 to TRBJ2-7; D unclear. The V end was cut by 2 bases, the J end by 2 bases, with 7 bases between. The CDR3 contains 12 residues. Germline V gives CDR1 GTSNPN, CDR2 SVGIG (reference sequence).

CDR3 sequence reads: CASIPGQRGELFF. The CDR3 DNA reads TGTGCCAGCATCCCAGGACAGCGCGGGGAGCTGTTTTTT. This chain links TRBV6-1 with TRBJ2-2; TRBD1 might be the D (6 bases). Trimming shortened V by 7 bases and J by 7 bases, and 13 bases separated the two germline ends. Germline CDR1 reads MNHNS; CDR2 reads SASEGT. The CDR3 consists of 13 residues.

V usage is TRBV6-2 or TRBV6-3 and J usage is TRBJ2-7, with 7 bases lining up with TRBD1. Unmatched junction bases numbered 20, after V lost 8 bases and J lost 13 bases. Per germline, CDR1 MNHEY and CDR2 SVGEGT. The CDR3 contains 14 residues. The CDR3 here is CASSPPIDRAERYF. The CDR3 DNA sequence: TGTGCCAGCTCACCACCGATAGACAGGGCGGAGAGATACTTC.

This rearrangement joins TRBV12-3 or TRBV12-4 to TRBJ1-1; the D gene is possibly TRBD1 (5 bases). CDR3 size: 12 residues. Trimming shortened V by 7 bases and J by 3 bases, and 9 bases separated the two germline ends. The CDR3, as DNA: TGTGCCAGCACCCTAGGGGACACTGAAGCTTTCTTT. Translated: CASTLGDTEAFF.

In this sample, this clonotype turned up many times. The chain is built from TRBV28 and TRBJ2-7; the match to TRBD1 covers 7 bases. Germline V lookup: CDR1 MDHEN, CDR2 SYDVKM. There are 16 residues in the CDR3. J was trimmed by 3 bases and V by 4 bases; bases with no gene match: 12. The CDR3 is CASSSLGQVLIYEQYF. The CDR3 DNA is TGTGCCAGCAGTTCCCTTGGACAGGTTTTGATCTACGAGCAGTACTTC.

The chain carries TRBV30 and TRBJ1-1, with D tentatively TRBD1 (6 bases). V lost 3 bases and J 1 base, leaving 9 bases between the germline ends. Germline V CDR1 and CDR2: GTSNPN, SVGIG (reference sequence). The CDR3 extends over 13 amino acids. Here the CDR3 DNA reads TGTGCCTGGAGCGACAGGAAGAACACTGAAGCTTTCTTT. Translated: CAWSDRKNTEAFF. Combining the CDR3 with reference TRBV30 and TRBJ1-1 gives the whole variable domain SQTIHQWPATLVQPVGSPLSLECTVEGTSNPNLYWYRQAAGRGLQLLFYSVGIGQISSEVPQNLSASRPQDRQFILSSKKLLLSDSGFYLCAWSDRKNTEAFFGQGTRLTVV.

The rearrangement links TRBV6-5 to TRBJ2-5, with a possible D match to TRBD2 (6 bases). The CDR3 covers 14 residues. Between the trimmed V and J ends, which lost 2 bases and 4 bases, there was a span of 11 bases. The germline gives CDR1 MNHEY, CDR2 SVGAGI. The CDR3: CASSYPIGRETQYF. In nucleotides, the CDR3 is TGTGCCAGCAGTTACCCGATCGGGAGAGAGACCCAGTACTTC.

The sample holds a few counts of this clonotype. The chain is built from TRBV5-1 and TRBJ2-5; D gene uncertain. The CDR3 spans 14 residues. Germline values: CDR1 SGHRS, CDR2 YFSETQ. V lost 2 bases and J lost 2, with 10 bases in between. The CDR3 region is CASSFSDGQETQYF. The CDR3 nucleotides read TGCGCCAGCAGCTTCTCCGACGGACAAGAGACCCAGTACTTC.

This clonotype has at least ten counts. V and J are TRBV4-3 and TRBJ1-2; D unresolved. CDR1 is LGHNA and CDR2 is YSLEER in the germline V gene. This CDR3 is 15 amino acids long. The V and J ends lost 4 bases and 8 bases respectively, with 20 bases between them. Here the CDR3 reads CASSPTDYPPEGYTF. The CDR3 bases are TGCGCCAGCAGCCCCACAGACTACCCACCGGAAGGCTACACCTTC.

This clonotype was picked up many times. The chain couples TRBV7-9 to TRBJ2-7; 9 bases are shared with TRBD1. CDR1 SEHNR and CDR2 FQNEAQ come from the germline V gene (reference sequence). The CDR3 has 15 residues. The J segment lost 3 bases and the V segment lost 6 bases, leaving 9 bases of the junction unmatched. DNA for the CDR3: TGTGCCAGCAGATCGACGACAGGGGGAAGCTACGAGCAGTACTTC. Amino acid sequence: CASRSTTGGSYEQYF.

This sequence joins TRBV12-3 or TRBV12-4 and TRBJ1-2, with a weak D call TRBD1 (5 bases). V was cut by 3 bases and J by 0 bases, with 14 bases left in between. The CDR3 covers 16 residues. The CDR3 region is CASSLQGRNSNYGYTF. CDR3 sequence (DNA): TGTGCCAGCAGTTTGCAGGGTAGGAACTCTAACTATGGCTACACCTTC.